The T cell receptor (beta chain) described here comes from a study of a mutant IDH1 vaccine in newly diagnosed glioma. A note on this clone: Its target is unknown.

Sequenced by immunoSEQ multiplex PCR; TCRdb stores in-frame clones only, minus some. Of some 120,000 clones in the sample, about four fifths were seen once. Time point here: week 11, during vaccination. Each dose of the vaccine consisted of 300 ug of mutant IDH1 20-mer peptide, with topical imiquimod. The sequence was obtained from a man aged 35-49 years with glioma. This specimen consisted of PBMCs, obtained from a glioma patient whose treatment included an IDH1 peptide vaccine.

CDR3 sequence reads: CASSQEENIQYF. The CDR3 DNA is TGCGCCAGCAGCCAAGAGGAAAACATTCAGTACTTC. The chain is built from TRBV4-3 and TRBJ2-4, with D hard to call. The CDR3 runs to 12 residues. V was shortened by 0 bases and J by 5 bases, with 2 bases between the two germline ends. Per germline, CDR1 LGHNA and CDR2 YSLEER.